The entry that follows covers one TCR beta chain sequence. This sample stems from a study of blood T cell repertoires in COVID-19. The overall study: The United States, Italy and Spain supplied acute and convalescent COVID-19 samples. The cDNA or gDNA used as material had been derived from T cells, B-cell-depleted T cells, or PBMCs.

How the authors handled the data: From reference gene primer amplification, estimates of nucleated cell counts were derived. Some clones are missing from TCRdb's copy, which holds only in-frame ones; the method was immunoSEQ multiplex PCR. V, J and clone size are those of that table, while D and trimming were read from the DNA. The table records roughly 110,000 clones, approximately 88% of them present only once. Trimming left V 4 bases short and J 8 bases short, with 17 bases between. CDR1 SGHTA and CDR2 FQGNSA come from the germline V gene. This CDR3 has 15 residues. Material for sequencing was peripheral blood. This receptor was obtained from a woman in her 70s with acute or convalescent COVID-19. The J gene is TRBJ2-2, the V gene TRBV7-2, with D possibly matching TRBD2 (6 bases). In DNA form, the CDR3 reads TGTGCCAGCAGCTCGGCACTAGCTTTCATTGGGGAGCTGTTTTTT. It specifies CASSSALAFIGELFF. Based on the CDR3 plus reference TRBV7-2 and TRBJ2-2, the full variable domain is GAGVSQSPSNKVTEKGKDVELRCDPISGHTALYWYRQSLGQGLEFLIYFQGNSAPDKSGLPSDRFSAERTGGSVSTLTIQRTQQEDSAVYLCASSSALAFIGELFFGEGSRLTVL.